This entry lists 5 T cell receptor beta chains sequenced from one sample in a study of graft-versus-host responses after intestinal transplantation. Using immunoSEQ multiplex PCR, the repertoire was profiled, and TCRdb retains in-frame clones only, with some absent. Of around 23,000 clones in the sample, just over 75% were seen once. Grafts had their tissue processed, releasing intraepithelial and lamina propria lymphocytes. Sequences were derived from ileum tissue, sampled 12 days after intestinal transplant. Receptors originate from a human patient who received an intestinal transplant, so some T cells may come from the graft donor.

The genes are TRBV4-1 and TRBJ2-5; D is perhaps TRBD2 (5 bases). This CDR3 has 14 amino acids. The germline V gene has CDR1 MGHRA and CDR2 YSYEKL. Trimming cost V 3 bases and J 1 base, with 9 bases left between them. CDR3 sequence reads: CASSQGAGQETQYF. In DNA form, the CDR3 reads TGCGCCAGCAGCCAGGGTGCGGGCCAAGAGACCCAGTACTTC.

The chain recombines TRBV6-4 with TRBJ1-6; 10 positions agree with TRBD1. Germline lookup yields CDR1 MRHNA and CDR2 SNTAGT. With 9 bases clipped from V and 6 bases from J, the junction kept 8 bases outside the gene matches. The CDR3 is 15 amino acids. The chain's CDR3 is CAREPRDRGNSPLHF. The CDR3 DNA sequence: TGTGCCAGAGAGCCGAGGGACAGGGGTAATTCACCCCTCCACTTT.

The chain carries TRBV4-1 and TRBJ2-1, with D possibly being TRBD2 (5 bases). The germline gives CDR1 MGHRA, CDR2 YSYEKL. V lost 4 bases and J 6 bases, leaving 16 bases between the germline ends. The CDR3 is 15 residues long. The CDR3 nucleotides read TGCGCCAGCAGCCGGAGGTTGGAGGAATTCAATGAGCAGTTCTTC. Translating gives CASSRRLEEFNEQFF.

The V call is TRBV7-9, the J call TRBJ1-3; no definite D call. The CDR3 runs to 12 residues. Germline V CDR1 and CDR2: SEHNR, FQNEAQ (reference sequence). Trimming pared 5 bases from V and 0 bases from J, leaving 2 bases between. In nucleotides, the CDR3 is TGTGCCAGCAGCCGCTCTGGAAACACCATATATTTT. Its protein product is CASSRSGNTIYF.

The chain carries TRBV7-2 and TRBJ2-7, with D maybe TRBD1 (6 bases). V lost 5 bases and J lost 0, with 14 bases in between. This CDR3 has 15 amino acids. Germline loops: CDR1 SGHTA, CDR2 FQGNSA. The CDR3 loop is CASSRTAESSYEQYF. CDR3 nucleotide sequence: TGTGCCAGCAGCCGGACAGCGGAGAGCTCCTACGAGCAGTACTTC.